The sequence of this T cell receptor (beta chain) was determined in a study of blood T cell repertoires in COVID-19. Study summary: In each case, the material was cDNA or gDNA derived from T cells, B-cell-depleted T cells, or PBMCs.

Germline V gene data show CDR1 as SGHDN and CDR2 as FVKESK. Trimming removed 0 bases from V and 6 bases from J, with 15 bases in between. CDR3 size: 16 residues. Method: immunoSEQ multiplex PCR; TCRdb's copy keeps in-frame clones and lacks some. Of around 200,000 clones listed, 70% to 90% are singletons. The TCR was taken from a man older than 75 with acute or convalescent COVID-19. Sequenced material: peripheral blood. The chain combines TRBV14 with TRBJ1-3; possibly TRBD1 for D (6 bases). The CDR3, as DNA: TGTGCCAGCAGCCAAGATCTCCCTGGGGGGGCAAACACCATATATTTT. Encoded protein: CASSQDLPGGANTIYF.